The rows below give T cell receptor beta chains drawn from one sample of a study of graft-versus-host responses after intestinal transplantation. Clones were sequenced by immunoSEQ multiplex PCR, and TCRdb holds only the in-frame ones, with some missing. The sample includes about 14,000 clones, more than 65% seen only once; the top ten take 3% to 4%. Specimen: ileum tissue, collected 27 days after intestinal transplant. These TCRs come from a human patient who received an intestinal transplant, so some T cells may come from the graft donor. Each CDR3 is given with its conserved first and last residue. D genes are given only for firm matches. Clone size, where shown, is once, few, many, or a class for clones that have expanded.

>-|TRBJ2-6|TRBV12-2|15|-
TGTGCAAGTCGCTCCACACAAAGTCGGGCCAACGTCCTGACTTTC
CASRSTQSRANVLTF
>-|TRBJ1-2|TRBV28|13|-
TGTGCCAGCAGTTTAAGGACAGCCTATGGCTACACCTTC
CASSLRTAYGYTF
>-|TRBJ2-1|TRBV19|14|few
TGTGCCAGTAGTACCTCGGGACTTTACAATGAGCAGTTCTTC
CASSTSGLYNEQFF
>-|TRBJ2-6|TRBV5-8|15|-
TGTGCCAGCAGAACACAGGAGTCTGGGGCCAACGTCCTGACTTTC
CASRTQESGANVLTF
>TRBD1|TRBJ1-2|TRBV6-1|15|-
TGTGCCAGCATAGGTGAAAGACAGGGGATGGGCGGCTACACCTTC
CASIGERQGMGGYTF
>TRBD2|TRBJ2-4|TRBV4-3|15|few
TGCGCCAGCAGCCAAGTTCTGGGGGGGGGAAACATTCAGTACTTC
CASSQVLGGGNIQYF
>TRBD1|TRBJ2-5|TRBV5-6|14|once
TGTGCCAGCAGCCTAGGGACAGAAAAAGAGACCCAGTACTTC
CASSLGTEKETQYF
>TRBD2|TRBJ2-3|TRBV10-3|16|-
TGTGCCATCAGTGAGCCTACGGGACTAGGCTCCCATACGCAGTATTTT
CAISEPTGLGSHTQYF
>-|TRBJ1-4|TRBV7-2|15|few
TGTGCCAGCAGCCCCAGGGTGTCGACTAATGAAAAACTGTTTTTT
CASSPRVSTNEKLFF
>-|TRBJ1-3|TRBV5-6|15|-
TGTGCCAGCAGCTTGGGGGCAAACTCTGGAAACACCATATATTTT
CASSLGANSGNTIYF
>TRBD1|TRBJ1-4|TRBV27|13|few
TGTGCCGTCGGACAGGAGAATAATGAAAAACTGTTTTTT
CAVGQENNEKLFF
>-|TRBJ1-1|TRBV25-1|14|-
TGTGCCAGCAGTGAATACAGGGAGAACACTGAAGCTTTCTTT
CASSEYRENTEAFF
>TRBD1|TRBJ2-2|TRBV6-5|15|-
TGTGCCAGCAGGTCCGACAGGGGTGACACCGGGGAGCTGTTTTTT
CASRSDRGDTGELFF
>TRBD1|TRBJ1-2|TRBV19|14|-
TGTGCCAGTAGGTGGCAGGGGGCGCCGGGTGGCTACACCTTC
CASRWQGAPGGYTF
>TRBD1|TRBJ2-5|TRBV30|14|-
TGTGCCTGGAGTACAAAAGGGACAGTTAAGACCCAGTACTTC
CAWSTKGTVKTQYF
>-|TRBJ1-1|TRBV29-1|10|-
TGCAGCGTGCAGGGGACTGAAGCTTTCTTT
CSVQGTEAFF
>TRBD2|TRBJ2-3|TRBV2|16|-
TGTGCCAGCAGTGAAGGGCTAGCGGGGGCCGGAAGTCCGCAGTATTTT
CASSEGLAGAGSPQYF
>TRBD1|TRBJ1-2|TRBV29-1|14|-
TGCAGCGTTCGACAGGGGGCCGAGGGCTATGGCTACACCTTC
CSVRQGAEGYGYTF
>-|TRBJ2-3|TRBV4-1|14|-
TGCGCCAGCAGCCTTACAATTAGCACAGATACGCAGTATTTT
CASSLTISTDTQYF
>-|TRBJ1-4|TRBV9|16|-
TGTGCCAGCAGCCGTAGTATTCAGGGAACTAATGAAAAACTGTTTTTT
CASSRSIQGTNEKLFF
>TRBD1|TRBJ1-1|TRBV5-1|15|-
TGCGCCAGCAGCTTGGAGAGGGCAGGGGGGACTGAAGCTTTCTTT
CASSLERAGGTEAFF
>-|TRBJ2-5|TRBV28|15|once
TGTGCCAGCAGATTACTACCAGGGGATAGGGAGACCCAGTACTTC
CASRLLPGDRETQYF
>TRBD1|TRBJ1-5|TRBV6-5|15|-
TGTGCCAGCAGTTGGACAGGGGATGGCAATCAGCCCCAGCATTTT
CASSWTGDGNQPQHF
>TRBD2|TRBJ2-3|TRBV6-6|15|-
TGTGCCAGCAGTTCACTAGCGGGGGGCACAGATACGCAGTATTTT
CASSSLAGGTDTQYF
>-|TRBJ2-1|TRBV19|14|-
TGTGCCACCAAGCCCGGAGCCGCTAACAATGAGCAGTTCTTC
CATKPGAANNEQFF
>-|TRBJ2-2|TRBV19|16|-
TGTGCCAGTAGCCACGGATGGGTGTCCGGGACCGGGGAGCTGTTTTTT
CASSHGWVSGTGELFF
>TRBD1|TRBJ1-2|TRBV6-1|13|few
TGTGCCACCAGGGACAGCACCAACTATGGCTACACCTTC
CATRDSTNYGYTF
>TRBD1|TRBJ2-3|TRBV14|15|-
TGTGCCAGCAGCCTAAGTAGGCAGGGGGTCGATACGCAGTATTTT
CASSLSRQGVDTQYF
>TRBD1|TRBJ1-2|TRBV4-3|15|once
TGCGCCAGCAGCCAAGACGCAGGGGGAAACTATGGCTACACCTTC
CASSQDAGGNYGYTF
>-|TRBJ1-1|TRBV4-1|17|-
TGCGCCAGCAGCCAAGTCGCTGTCAGCGGGTTATCCACTGAAGCTTTCTTT
CASSQVAVSGLSTEAFF
>TRBD1|TRBJ2-3|TRBV29-1|12|-
TGCAGCGGGACAGGGGGCGCAGATACGCAGTATTTT
CSGTGGADTQYF
>-|TRBJ2-2|TRBV5-8|13|-
TGTGCCAAAACCCAGGGGAACACCGGGGAGCTGTTTTTT
CAKTQGNTGELFF
>TRBD2|TRBJ2-4|TRBV30|14|-
TGTGCCTGGAGTGGGAGCGGGGGGGCAAACATTCAGTACTTC
CAWSGSGGANIQYF
>-|TRBJ1-6|TRBV2|12|-
TGTGCCAGCACGAATCAGGGATCACCCCTCCACTTT
CASTNQGSPLHF
>-|TRBJ1-1|TRBV25-1|12|once
TGTGCCAGCAGTGATCTGACAACTGAAGCTTTCTTT
CASSDLTTEAFF
>TRBD2|TRBJ2-1|TRBV9|15|-
TGTGCCAGCAGCGTTCGACTAGCGGGAATAAATGAGCAGTTCTTC
CASSVRLAGINEQFF
>TRBD1|TRBJ2-2|TRBV11-3|16|-
TGTGCCAGCAGCCCCGGGACAGGGGGAAAGGGCGGGGAGCTGTTTTTT
CASSPGTGGKGGELFF
>TRBD1|TRBJ1-2|TRBV5-1|15|-
TGCGCCAGCAGCTTGGCGGGACAGGGAGCCTATGGCTACACCTTC
CASSLAGQGAYGYTF
>TRBD1|TRBJ1-4|TRBV30|15|once
TGTGCCTGGAGTGCCTCCGGGACAGTATACGAAAAACTGTTTTTT
CAWSASGTVYEKLFF
>TRBD2|TRBJ2-3|TRBV2|16|once
TGTGCCAGCAGTGAATATCTAGCGGGACCTGCAGATACGCAGTATTTT
CASSEYLAGPADTQYF
>-|TRBJ1-2|TRBV27|15|-
TGTGCCAGCAGTTTATCGAGGCAGGGAGGCTATGGCTACACCTTC
CASSLSRQGGYGYTF
>-|TRBJ1-4|TRBV5-6|15|-
TGTGCCAGCAGTTCGTGGGGGCTGAGTAATGAAAAACTGTTTTTT
CASSSWGLSNEKLFF